This TCR beta chain was documented in a study of cytomegalovirus exposure and HLA in healthy donors. PCR primers comprised 60 Vbeta and 13 Jbeta primers. TCRdb keeps only in-frame clones here, not all; method: immunoSEQ multiplex PCR. The sample has 60,000 to 70,000 clones; around 74% are singletons. Trimming removed 1 base from V and 6 bases from J, with 7 bases in between. Looked up from germline, CDR1 is SGHVS and CDR2 is FQNEAQ. This CDR3 has 13 residues. The chain couples TRBV7-8 to TRBJ1-5; unclear D gene. The receptor was derived from a male donor in good health and CMV-seropositive. The sample taken for sequencing was PBMCs. CDR3 sequence (DNA): TGTGCCAGCAGCTTAGATCCGTTTCAGCCCCAGCATTTT. This sequence encodes CASSLDPFQPQHF. Using reference TRBV7-8 and TRBJ1-5 for the parts outside the CDR3, the full variable domain is GAGVSQSPRYKVAKRGQDVALRCDPISGHVSLFWYQQALGQGPEFLTYFQNEAQLDKSGLPSDRFFAERPEGSVSTLKIQRTQQEDSAVYLCASSLDPFQPQHFGDGTRLSIL.